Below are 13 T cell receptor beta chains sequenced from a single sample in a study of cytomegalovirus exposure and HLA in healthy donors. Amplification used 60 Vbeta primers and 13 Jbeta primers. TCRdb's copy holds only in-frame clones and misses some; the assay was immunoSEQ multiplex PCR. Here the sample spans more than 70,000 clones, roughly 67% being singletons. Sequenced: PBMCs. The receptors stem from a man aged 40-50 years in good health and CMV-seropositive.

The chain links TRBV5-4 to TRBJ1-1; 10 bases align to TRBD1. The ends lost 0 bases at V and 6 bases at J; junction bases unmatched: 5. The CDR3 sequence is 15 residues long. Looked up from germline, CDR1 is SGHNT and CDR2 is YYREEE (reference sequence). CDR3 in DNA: TGTGCCAGCAGCTTGGGACAGGGGGCAGGCCCTGAAGCTTTCTTT. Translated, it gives CASSLGQGAGPEAFF.

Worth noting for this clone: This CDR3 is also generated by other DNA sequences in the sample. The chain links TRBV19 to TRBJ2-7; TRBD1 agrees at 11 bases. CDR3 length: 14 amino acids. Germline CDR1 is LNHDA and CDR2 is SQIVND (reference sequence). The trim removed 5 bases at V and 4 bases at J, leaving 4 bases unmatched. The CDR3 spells CASSPGQGAYEQYF. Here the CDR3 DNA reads TGTGCCAGTAGTCCAGGACAGGGGGCTTACGAGCAGTACTTC.

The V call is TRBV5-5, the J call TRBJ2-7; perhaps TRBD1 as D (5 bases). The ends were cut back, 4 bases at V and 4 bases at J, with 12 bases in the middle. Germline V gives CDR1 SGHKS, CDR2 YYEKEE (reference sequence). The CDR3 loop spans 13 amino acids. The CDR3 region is CASSVSHRYEQYF. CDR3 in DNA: TGTGCCAGCAGCGTTAGCCACAGGTACGAGCAGTACTTC.

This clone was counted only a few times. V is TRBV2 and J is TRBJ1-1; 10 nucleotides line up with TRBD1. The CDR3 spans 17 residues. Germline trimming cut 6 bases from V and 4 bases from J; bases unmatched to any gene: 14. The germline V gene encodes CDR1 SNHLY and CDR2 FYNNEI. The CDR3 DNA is TGTGCCAGCAGAGGGACAGGGGTGAGGGTCGAACGCACTGAAGCTTTCTTT. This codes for CASRGTGVRVERTEAFF.

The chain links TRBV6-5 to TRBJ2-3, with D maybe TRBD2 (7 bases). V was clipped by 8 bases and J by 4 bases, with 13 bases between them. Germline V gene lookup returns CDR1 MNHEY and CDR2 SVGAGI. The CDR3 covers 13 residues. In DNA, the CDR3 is TGTGCCAGCGCGGGGGCCGACGCAGATACGCAGTATTTT. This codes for CASAGADADTQYF.

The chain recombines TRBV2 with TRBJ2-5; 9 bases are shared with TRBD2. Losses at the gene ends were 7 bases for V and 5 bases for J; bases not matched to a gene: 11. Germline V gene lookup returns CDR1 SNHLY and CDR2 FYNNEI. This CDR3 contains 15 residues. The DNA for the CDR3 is TGTGCCAGCATTGTAATAGCGGGAGCCGGCGAGACCCAGTACTTC. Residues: CASIVIAGAGETQYF.

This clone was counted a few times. The CDR3 reads CASSAPLGYGYTF. The CDR3 nucleotides read TGTGCCAGCAGCGCCCCCCTAGGCTATGGCTACACCTTC. The chain joins TRBV5-4 to TRBJ1-2; D unresolved. Germline CDR1 reads SGHNT; CDR2 reads YYREEE (reference sequence). This CDR3 is 13 amino acids long. Trimming removed 4 bases from V and 4 bases from J, with 11 bases in between.

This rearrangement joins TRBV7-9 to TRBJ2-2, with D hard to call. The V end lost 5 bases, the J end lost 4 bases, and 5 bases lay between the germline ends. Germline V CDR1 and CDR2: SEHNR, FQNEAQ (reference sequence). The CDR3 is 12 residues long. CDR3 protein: CASSLSTGELFF. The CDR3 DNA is TGTGCCAGCAGCCTCAGCACCGGGGAGCTGTTTTTT.

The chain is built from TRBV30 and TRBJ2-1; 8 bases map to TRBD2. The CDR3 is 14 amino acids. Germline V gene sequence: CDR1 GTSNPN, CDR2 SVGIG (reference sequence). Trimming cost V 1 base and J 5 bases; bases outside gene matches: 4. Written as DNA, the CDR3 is TGTGCCTGGAGTGCCGGGGGGGGGCACAATGAGCAGTTCTTC. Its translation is CAWSAGGGHNEQFF.

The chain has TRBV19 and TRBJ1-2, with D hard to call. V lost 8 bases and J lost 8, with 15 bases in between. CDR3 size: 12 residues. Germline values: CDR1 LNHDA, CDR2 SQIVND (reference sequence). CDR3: CASDTGNNGYTF. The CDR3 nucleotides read TGTGCCAGTGACACCGGGAATAACGGCTACACCTTC.

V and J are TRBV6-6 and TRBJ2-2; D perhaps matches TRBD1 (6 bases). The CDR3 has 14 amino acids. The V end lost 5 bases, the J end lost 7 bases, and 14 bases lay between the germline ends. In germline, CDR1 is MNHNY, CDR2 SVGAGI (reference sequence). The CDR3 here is CASSITGLGGELFF. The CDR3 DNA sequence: TGTGCCAGCAGTATAACAGGGTTGGGCGGGGAGCTGTTTTTT.

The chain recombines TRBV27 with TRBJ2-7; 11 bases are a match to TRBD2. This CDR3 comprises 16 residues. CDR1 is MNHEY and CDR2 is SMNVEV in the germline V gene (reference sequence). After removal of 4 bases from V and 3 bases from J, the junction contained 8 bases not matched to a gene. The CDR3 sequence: CASSSRGTSGYYEQYF. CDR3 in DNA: TGTGCCAGCAGTTCACGCGGGACTAGCGGTTACTACGAGCAGTACTTC.

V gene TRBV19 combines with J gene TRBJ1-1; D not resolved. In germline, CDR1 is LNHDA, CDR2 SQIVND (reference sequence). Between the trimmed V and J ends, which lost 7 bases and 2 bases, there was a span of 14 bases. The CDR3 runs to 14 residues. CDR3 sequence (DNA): TGTGCCAGTATGTTTGCGCCGCTAAACACTGAAGCTTTCTTT. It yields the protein CASMFAPLNTEAFF.